The next 18 T cell receptor beta chains were all read from a single sample in a study of early T cells in non-severe SARS-CoV-2 infection. TCRdb analysed the 5' RACE reads with MiXCR anew, one entry per CDR3 protein. Of about 33,000 distinct CDR3 sequences in the sample, less than 6.5% are singletons; the top ten hold 14%. Sequencing was done on a sample of whole blood. Receptors were obtained from an adult who was a healthcare worker with PCR-confirmed SARS-CoV-2 infection or an uninfected control (not recorded which).

This clonotype was seen many times. The chain carries TRBV6-2 or TRBV6-3 and TRBJ2-2; 9 bases align to TRBD1. Trimming cost V 6 bases and J 3 bases; bases outside gene matches: 5. CDR1 is MNHEY and CDR2 is SVGEGT in the germline V gene. The CDR3 runs 15 residues. As DNA, the CDR3 is TGTGCCAGCAGGACCGGGACAGGGCACACCGGGGAGCTGTTTTTT. Its translation is CASRTGTGHTGELFF.

There are a few counts of this clonotype. The chain employs TRBV20-1 and TRBJ1-4, with D hard to call. This CDR3 is 9 amino acids long. V shed 6 bases and J shed 8 bases, with 4 bases lying between them. Looked up from germline, CDR1 is DFQATT and CDR2 is SNEGSKA (reference sequence). The CDR3 nucleotides read TGCAGTGCCCCAGAAAAACTGTTTTTT. Translated, it gives CSAPEKLFF.

This clonotype was seen repeatedly, ten times or more. A read error may produce the germline difference seen at one junction end. The chain joins TRBV5-1 to TRBJ2-5; D gene ambiguous. Germline CDR1 SGHRS, CDR2 YFSETQ. The CDR3 is 11 amino acids. CDR3 coding DNA: TGTGCCAGCAGCTTAAAAGAGACCCAGTACTTC. Translated: CASSLKETQYF.

The chain is built from TRBV27 and TRBJ2-1; D is uncertain. Germline CDR1 and CDR2: MNHEY and SMNVEV (reference sequence). The CDR3 covers 16 residues. V was trimmed by 7 bases and J by 0 bases, leaving 16 bases between them. CDR3 coding DNA: TGTGCCAGCAACCCGCGGCCCGCCAGCTCCTACAATGAGCAGTTCTTC. Its protein product is CASNPRPASSYNEQFF.

V and J are TRBV2 and TRBJ1-2, with a tentative D call TRBD1 (5 bases). Germline CDR1 is SNHLY and CDR2 is FYNNEI. This CDR3 contains 14 residues. Trimming pared 3 bases from V and 4 bases from J, leaving 12 bases between. The CDR3 region is CASSDYRGSYGYTF. For the CDR3, the DNA is TGTGCCAGCAGTGATTATAGGGGAAGCTATGGCTACACCTTC.

This clonotype showed up many times. The V gene is TRBV12-3 or TRBV12-4, the J gene TRBJ2-7, with 8 bases lining up with TRBD2. V dropped 6 bases and J dropped 0; count of bases not matched to a gene: 4. The CDR3 has 14 amino acids. CDR3 amino acids: CASRTSESSYEQYF. The CDR3, as DNA: TGTGCCAGCAGGACTAGCGAGAGCTCCTACGAGCAGTACTTC.

The table lists this clonotype with a few counts. The J gene is TRBJ1-1, the V gene TRBV28, with a weak D call TRBD1 (5 bases). V was trimmed by 2 bases and J by 7 bases, leaving 8 bases between them. This CDR3 region has 12 residues. The germline V gene has CDR1 MDHEN and CDR2 SYDVKM. In nucleotides, the CDR3 is TGTGCCAGCAGTTTACTCCAGGGTGAAGCTTTCTTT. Translating it yields CASSLLQGEAFF.

There are a few counts of this clonotype. This sequence joins TRBV9 and TRBJ2-3; the match to TRBD1 covers 9 bases. Losses at the gene ends were 0 bases for V and 2 bases for J; bases not matched to a gene: 10. Germline CDR1 reads SGDLS; CDR2 reads YYNGEE. The CDR3 covers 18 residues. In nucleotides, the CDR3 is TGTGCCAGCAGCGTAGAAGGAGGGACAGGGACTCACACAGATACGCAGTATTTT. Its protein product is CASSVEGGTGTHTDTQYF.

CDR3 sequence reads: CASSLGASRSYEQYF. The CDR3 bases are TGCGCCAGCAGCCTCGGGGCATCCCGGAGCTACGAGCAGTACTTC. This chain joins TRBV5-1 and TRBJ2-7; D may correspond to TRBD1 or TRBD2 (5 bases each). V was pared by 4 bases and J by 3 bases, with 17 bases between. The CDR3 runs 15 residues. The germline V gene encodes CDR1 SGHRS and CDR2 YFSETQ.

The sample holds many counts of this clonotype. J is TRBJ2-7 and V is TRBV10-1; a possible D gene is TRBD2 (6 bases). CDR3 length equals 13 residues. V lost 8 bases to trimming and J lost 6 bases, with 17 bases between them. Germline V gene data show CDR1 as WNHNN and CDR2 as SYGVQD (reference sequence). Here the CDR3 reads CASSGSGLGEQYF. The CDR3 DNA follows: TGCGCCAGCTCCGGGAGCGGCCTGGGCGAGCAGTACTTC.

This clonotype is medium-sized in the sample. This chain's CDR3 is CSARQGTDHYGYTF. CDR3 nucleotides: TGCAGTGCTAGGCAAGGGACAGACCACTATGGCTACACCTTC. J is TRBJ1-2 and V is TRBV20-1; TRBD1 matches at 7 bases. The CDR3 has 14 residues. J lost 3 bases, V lost 3 bases, and 7 bases had no gene match. Germline-derived CDR1 and CDR2 are DFQATT and SNEGSKA (reference sequence).

This clonotype was found a few times. The rearrangement joins TRBV12-3 or TRBV12-4 to TRBJ2-6; a possible D gene is TRBD1 (6 bases). The CDR3 is 16 residues long. The V end was cut by 3 bases, the J end by 4 bases, with 13 bases between. CDR3 amino acids: CASSFLTGPGANVLTF. CDR3 nucleotides: TGTGCCAGCAGTTTCCTTACAGGGCCCGGGGCCAACGTCCTGACTTTC.

This chain uses TRBV27 with TRBJ1-2; possible D gene TRBD1, 6 bases. Germline values: CDR1 MNHEY, CDR2 SMNVEV (reference sequence). The CDR3 sequence is 14 residues long. Between the trimmed V and J ends, which lost 6 bases and 0 bases, there was a span of 11 bases. CDR3: CASRDSAPNYGYTF. DNA of the CDR3: TGTGCCAGCAGGGACAGCGCACCTAACTATGGCTACACCTTC.

This clonotype was counted at least ten times. V usage is TRBV28 and J usage is TRBJ2-3; 8 bases are a match to TRBD1. The germline V gene encodes CDR1 MDHEN and CDR2 SYDVKM. CDR3 length: 16 residues. V lost 4 bases and J lost 7; bases outside the gene matches: 13. The chain's CDR3 is CASSYGTGPVKYTQYF. CDR3 nucleotide sequence: TGTGCCAGCAGTTATGGGACAGGCCCCGTAAAGTATACGCAGTATTTT. Based on the CDR3 plus reference TRBV28 and TRBJ2-3, the full variable domain is DVKVTQSSRYLVKRTGEKVFLECVQDMDHENMFWYRQDPGLGLRLIYFSYDVKMKEKGDIPEGYSVSREKKERFSLILESASTNQTSMYLCASSYGTGPVKYTQYFGPGTRLTVL.

CDR3 DNA sequence: TGTGCCAGCAGCTTTACAGAGAACACTGAAGCTTTCTTT. It translates to CASSFTENTEAFF. V usage is TRBV7-9 and J usage is TRBJ1-1, with D unresolved. Deletions cut 3 bases from V and 1 base from J, with 6 bases between. Germline CDR1 reads SEHNR; CDR2 reads FQNEAQ (reference sequence). The CDR3 loop spans 13 amino acids.

This clonotype was seen a handful of times. The chain combines TRBV12-3 or TRBV12-4 with TRBJ2-1, with 7 positions matching TRBD2. The CDR3 covers 14 residues. Losses at the gene ends were 0 bases for V and 5 bases for J; bases not matched to a gene: 1. CDR3 region: CASSLAGGNNEQFF. Here the CDR3 DNA reads TGTGCCAGCAGTTTAGCGGGGGGGAACAATGAGCAGTTCTTC.

This clonotype was counted many times. The V gene is TRBV28, the J gene TRBJ2-4; the D gene is possibly TRBD1 (6 bases). The germline CDR1 and CDR2 sequences are MDHEN and SYDVKM. This CDR3 region has 15 residues. V lost 6 bases and J lost 0, with 12 bases in between. The CDR3 sequence is CASRDSLLAKNIQYF. The CDR3 nucleotides read TGTGCCAGCAGGGACAGTTTATTAGCCAAAAACATTCAGTACTTC. Based on the CDR3 plus reference TRBV28 and TRBJ2-4, the full variable domain is DVKVTQSSRYLVKRTGEKVFLECVQDMDHENMFWYRQDPGLGLRLIYFSYDVKMKEKGDIPEGYSVSREKKERFSLILESASTNQTSMYLCASRDSLLAKNIQYFGAGTRLSVL.

This clonotype has a handful of counts. The chain couples TRBV9 to TRBJ2-3; 7 nucleotides line up with TRBD2. After removal of 3 bases from V and 6 bases from J, the junction contained 16 bases not matched to a gene. The CDR3 spans 17 residues. Germline CDR1 is SGDLS and CDR2 is YYNGEE. The CDR3 region is CASSGRLRAGTPDTQYF. CDR3 DNA: TGTGCCAGCAGCGGGCGACTTCGAGCGGGGACCCCTGATACGCAGTATTTT.